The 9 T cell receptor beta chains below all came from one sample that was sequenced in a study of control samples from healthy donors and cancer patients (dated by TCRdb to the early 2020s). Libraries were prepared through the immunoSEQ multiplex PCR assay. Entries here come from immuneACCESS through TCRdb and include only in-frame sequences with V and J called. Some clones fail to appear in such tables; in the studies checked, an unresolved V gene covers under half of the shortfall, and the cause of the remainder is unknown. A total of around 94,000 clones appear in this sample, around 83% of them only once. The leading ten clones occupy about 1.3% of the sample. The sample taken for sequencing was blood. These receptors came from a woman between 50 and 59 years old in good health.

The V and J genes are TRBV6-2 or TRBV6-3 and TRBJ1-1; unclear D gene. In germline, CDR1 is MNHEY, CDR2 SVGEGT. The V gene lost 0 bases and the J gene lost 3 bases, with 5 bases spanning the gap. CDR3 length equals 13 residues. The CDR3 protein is CASSYSRDTEAFF. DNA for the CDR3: TGTGCCAGCAGTTACTCTCGAGACACTGAAGCTTTCTTT.

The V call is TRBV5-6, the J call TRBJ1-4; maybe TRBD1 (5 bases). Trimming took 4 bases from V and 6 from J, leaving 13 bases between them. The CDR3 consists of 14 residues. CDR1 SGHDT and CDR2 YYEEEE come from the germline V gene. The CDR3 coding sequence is TGTGCCAGCAGCCGCACCGGGACGGATGAAAAACTGTTTTTT. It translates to CASSRTGTDEKLFF.

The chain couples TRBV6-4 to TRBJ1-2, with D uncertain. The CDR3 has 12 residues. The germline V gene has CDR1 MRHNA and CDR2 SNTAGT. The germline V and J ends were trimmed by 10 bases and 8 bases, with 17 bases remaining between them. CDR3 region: CATSTGLGGYTF. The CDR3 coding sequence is TGTGCCACCTCCACCGGTCTGGGCGGCTACACCTTC.

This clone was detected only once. This CDR3 reads CASRWTSDHNEQFF. In nucleotides, the CDR3 is TGTGCCAGCAGATGGACTAGCGACCACAATGAGCAGTTCTTC. The chain carries TRBV2 and TRBJ2-1; 9 positions agree with TRBD2. The CDR3 has 14 amino acids. The germline CDR1 and CDR2 sequences are SNHLY and FYNNEI. V lost 6 bases, J lost 5 bases, and 5 bases stayed unmatched.

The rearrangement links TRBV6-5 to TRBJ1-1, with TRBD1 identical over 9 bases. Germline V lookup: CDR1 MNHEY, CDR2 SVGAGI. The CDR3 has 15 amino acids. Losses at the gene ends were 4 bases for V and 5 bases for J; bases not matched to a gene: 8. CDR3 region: CASSSAGTGSTEAFF. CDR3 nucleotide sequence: TGTGCCAGCAGTTCAGCCGGGACAGGGTCAACTGAAGCTTTCTTT.

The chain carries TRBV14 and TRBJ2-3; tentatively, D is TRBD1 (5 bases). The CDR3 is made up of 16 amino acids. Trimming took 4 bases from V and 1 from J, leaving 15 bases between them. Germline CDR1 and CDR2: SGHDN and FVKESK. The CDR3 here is CASSPPWGVGTDTQYF. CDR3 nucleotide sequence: TGTGCCAGCAGCCCACCGTGGGGCGTCGGCACAGATACGCAGTATTTT.

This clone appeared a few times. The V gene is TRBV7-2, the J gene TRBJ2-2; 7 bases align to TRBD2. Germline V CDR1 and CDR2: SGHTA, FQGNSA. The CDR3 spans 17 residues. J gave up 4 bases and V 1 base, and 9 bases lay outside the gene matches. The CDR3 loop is CASSLDQGRAGTGELFF. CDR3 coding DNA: TGTGCCAGCAGCTTAGACCAAGGGAGGGCCGGCACCGGGGAGCTGTTTTTT.

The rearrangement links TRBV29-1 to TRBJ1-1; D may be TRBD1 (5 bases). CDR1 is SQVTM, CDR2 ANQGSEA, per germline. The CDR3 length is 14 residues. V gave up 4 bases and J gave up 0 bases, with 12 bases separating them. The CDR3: CSVGWGEMNTEAFF. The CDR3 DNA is TGCAGCGTTGGATGGGGGGAAATGAACACTGAAGCTTTCTTT.

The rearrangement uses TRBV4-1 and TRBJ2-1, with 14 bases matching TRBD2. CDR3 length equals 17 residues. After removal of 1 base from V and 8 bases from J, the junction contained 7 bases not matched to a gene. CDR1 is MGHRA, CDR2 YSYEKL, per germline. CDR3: CASSQGGLAGVGDEQFF. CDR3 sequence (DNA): TGCGCCAGCAGCCAAGGGGGACTAGCGGGAGTGGGGGATGAGCAGTTCTTC.